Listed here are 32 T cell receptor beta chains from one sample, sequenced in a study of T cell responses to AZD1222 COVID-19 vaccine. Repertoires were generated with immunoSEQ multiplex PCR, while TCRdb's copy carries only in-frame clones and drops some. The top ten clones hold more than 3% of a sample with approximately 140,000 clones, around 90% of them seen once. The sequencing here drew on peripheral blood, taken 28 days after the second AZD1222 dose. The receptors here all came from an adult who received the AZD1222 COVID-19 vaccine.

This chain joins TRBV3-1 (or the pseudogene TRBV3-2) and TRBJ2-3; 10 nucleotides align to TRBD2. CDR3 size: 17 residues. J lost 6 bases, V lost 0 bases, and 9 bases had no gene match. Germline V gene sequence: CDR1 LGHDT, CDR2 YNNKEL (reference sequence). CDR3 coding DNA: TGTGCCAGCAGCCAAGAGAATCTAGCGGGAGTAAGTGATACGCAGTATTTT. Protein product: CASSQENLAGVSDTQYF.

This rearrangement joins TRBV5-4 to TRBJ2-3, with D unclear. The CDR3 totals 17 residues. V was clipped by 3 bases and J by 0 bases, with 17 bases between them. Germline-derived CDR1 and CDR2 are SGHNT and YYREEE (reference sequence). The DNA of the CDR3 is TGTGCCAGCAGCTCCCCCCCAGGTGGGAAAAGCACAGATACGCAGTATTTT. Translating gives CASSSPPGGKSTDTQYF.

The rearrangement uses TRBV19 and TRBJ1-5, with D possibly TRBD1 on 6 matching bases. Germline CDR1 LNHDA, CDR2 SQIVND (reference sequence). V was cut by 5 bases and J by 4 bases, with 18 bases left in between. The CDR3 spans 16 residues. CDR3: CASSLPSGGWNQPQHF. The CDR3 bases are TGTGCCAGTAGTTTGCCTAGCGGGGGCTGGAATCAGCCCCAGCATTTT.

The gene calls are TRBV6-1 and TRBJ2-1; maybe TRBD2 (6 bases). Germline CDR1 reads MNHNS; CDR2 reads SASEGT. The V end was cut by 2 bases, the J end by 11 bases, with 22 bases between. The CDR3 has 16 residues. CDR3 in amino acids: CASSESGSGPVFKQFF. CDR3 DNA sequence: TGTGCCAGCAGTGAAAGCGGGTCAGGGCCTGTCTTTAAGCAGTTCTTC.

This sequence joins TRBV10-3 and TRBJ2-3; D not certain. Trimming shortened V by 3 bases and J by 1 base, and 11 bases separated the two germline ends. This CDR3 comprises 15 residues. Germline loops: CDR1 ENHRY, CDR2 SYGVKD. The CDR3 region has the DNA TGTGCCATCAGTGATAGTGGGGTCGGCACAGATACGCAGTATTTT. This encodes CAISDSGVGTDTQYF.

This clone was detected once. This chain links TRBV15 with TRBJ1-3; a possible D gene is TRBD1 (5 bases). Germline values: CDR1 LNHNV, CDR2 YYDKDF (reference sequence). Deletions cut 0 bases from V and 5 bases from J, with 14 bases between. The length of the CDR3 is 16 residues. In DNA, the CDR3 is TGTGCCACCAGCAGAGATCTCGAGGGGTCGAGAAACACCATATATTTT. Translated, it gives CATSRDLEGSRNTIYF.

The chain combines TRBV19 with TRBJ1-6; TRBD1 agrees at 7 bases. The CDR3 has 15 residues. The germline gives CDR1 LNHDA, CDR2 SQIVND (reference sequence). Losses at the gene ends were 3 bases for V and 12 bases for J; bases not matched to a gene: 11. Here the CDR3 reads CASSIEDRSNEPLHF. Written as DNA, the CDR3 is TGTGCCAGTAGTATTGAGGACAGGTCGAACGAACCCCTCCACTTT.

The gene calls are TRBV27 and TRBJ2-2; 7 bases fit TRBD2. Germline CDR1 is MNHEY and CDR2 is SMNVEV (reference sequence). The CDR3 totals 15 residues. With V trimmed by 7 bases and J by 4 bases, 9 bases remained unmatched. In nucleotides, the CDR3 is TGTGCCAGCACCCCCGGGGGGTCGGGCACCGGGGAGCTGTTTTTT. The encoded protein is CASTPGGSGTGELFF.

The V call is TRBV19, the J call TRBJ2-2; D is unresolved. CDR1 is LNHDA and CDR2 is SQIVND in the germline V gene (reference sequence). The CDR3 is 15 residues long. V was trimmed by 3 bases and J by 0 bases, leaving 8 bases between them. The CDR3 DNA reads TGTGCCAGTAGTATGATCCTCGCGAACACCGGGGAGCTGTTTTTT. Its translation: CASSMILANTGELFF.

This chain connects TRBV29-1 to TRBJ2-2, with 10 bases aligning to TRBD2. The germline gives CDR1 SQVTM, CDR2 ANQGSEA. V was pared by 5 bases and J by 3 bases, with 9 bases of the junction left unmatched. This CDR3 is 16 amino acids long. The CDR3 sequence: CSVRTGLASDTGELFF. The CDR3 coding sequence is TGCAGCGTTCGGACGGGACTAGCGTCCGACACCGGGGAGCTGTTTTTT.

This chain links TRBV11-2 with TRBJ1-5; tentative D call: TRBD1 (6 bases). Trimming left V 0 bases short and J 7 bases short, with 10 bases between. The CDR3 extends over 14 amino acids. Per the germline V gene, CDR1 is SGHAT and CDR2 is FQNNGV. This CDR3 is CASSLEPGQQPQHF. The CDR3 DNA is TGTGCCAGCAGCTTAGAACCCGGACAGCAGCCCCAGCATTTT.

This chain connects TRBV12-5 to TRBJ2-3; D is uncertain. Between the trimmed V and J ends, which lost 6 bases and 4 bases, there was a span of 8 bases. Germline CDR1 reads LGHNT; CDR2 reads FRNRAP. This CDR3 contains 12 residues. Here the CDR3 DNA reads TGTGCTAGTGGGTCAGGCTCAGATACGCAGTATTTT. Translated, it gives CASGSGSDTQYF. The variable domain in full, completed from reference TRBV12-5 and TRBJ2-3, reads DARVTQTPRHKVTEMGQEVTMRCQPILGHNTVFWYRQTMMQGLELLAYFRNRAPLDDSGMPKDRFSAEMPDATLATLKIQPSEPRDSAVYFCASGSGSDTQYFGPGTRLTVL.

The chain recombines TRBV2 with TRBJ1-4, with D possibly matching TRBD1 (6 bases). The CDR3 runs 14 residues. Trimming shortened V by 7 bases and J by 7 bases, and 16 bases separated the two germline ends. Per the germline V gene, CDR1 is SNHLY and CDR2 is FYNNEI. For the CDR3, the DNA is TGTGCCAGCACTACGGACAGCCTGGGTGAAAAACTGTTTTTT. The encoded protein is CASTTDSLGEKLFF.

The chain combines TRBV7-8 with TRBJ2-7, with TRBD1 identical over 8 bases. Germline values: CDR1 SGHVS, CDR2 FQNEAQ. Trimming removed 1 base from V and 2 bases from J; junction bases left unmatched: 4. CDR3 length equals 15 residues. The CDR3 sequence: CASSLGQGTTYEQYF. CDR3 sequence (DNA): TGTGCCAGCAGCTTAGGACAGGGGACAACCTACGAGCAGTACTTC.

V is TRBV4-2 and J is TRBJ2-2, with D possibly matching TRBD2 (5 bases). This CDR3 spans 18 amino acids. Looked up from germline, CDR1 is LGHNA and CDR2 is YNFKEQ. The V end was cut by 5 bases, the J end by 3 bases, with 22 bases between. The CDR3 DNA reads TGTGCCAGCAGCACCCTCGGCGCGGGTGGTAGGGACACCGGGGAGCTGTTTTTT. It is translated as CASSTLGAGGRDTGELFF.

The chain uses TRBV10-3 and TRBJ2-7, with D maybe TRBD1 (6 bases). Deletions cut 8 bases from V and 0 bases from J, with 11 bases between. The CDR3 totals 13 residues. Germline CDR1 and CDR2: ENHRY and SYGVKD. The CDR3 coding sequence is TGTGCCATCGGGGCAGGGGTCTCCTACGAGCAGTACTTC. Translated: CAIGAGVSYEQYF.

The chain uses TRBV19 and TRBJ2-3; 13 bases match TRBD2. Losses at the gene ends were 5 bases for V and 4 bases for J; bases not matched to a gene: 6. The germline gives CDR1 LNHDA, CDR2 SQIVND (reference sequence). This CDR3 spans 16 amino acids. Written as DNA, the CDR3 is TGTGCCAGTAGTCCGCGACTAGCGGGAGGTGCAGATACGCAGTATTTT. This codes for CASSPRLAGGADTQYF.

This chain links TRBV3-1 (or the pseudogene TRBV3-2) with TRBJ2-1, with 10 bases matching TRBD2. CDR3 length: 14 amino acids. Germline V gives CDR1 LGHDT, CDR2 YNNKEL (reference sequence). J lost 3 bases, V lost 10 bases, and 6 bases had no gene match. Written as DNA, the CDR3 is TGTGCCACCAGAGGGACTAGCGACTACAATGAGCAGTTCTTC. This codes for CATRGTSDYNEQFF.

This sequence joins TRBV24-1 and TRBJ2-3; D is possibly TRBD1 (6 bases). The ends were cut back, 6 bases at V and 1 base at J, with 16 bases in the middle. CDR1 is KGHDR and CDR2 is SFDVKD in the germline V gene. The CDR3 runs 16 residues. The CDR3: CATSSWPGDGTDTQYF. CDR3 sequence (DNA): TGTGCCACCAGTTCCTGGCCAGGGGACGGCACAGATACGCAGTATTTT.

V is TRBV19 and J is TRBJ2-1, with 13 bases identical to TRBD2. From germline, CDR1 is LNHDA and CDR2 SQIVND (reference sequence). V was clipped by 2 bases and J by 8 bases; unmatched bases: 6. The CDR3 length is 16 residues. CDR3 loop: CASSIPRTSGRDEQFF. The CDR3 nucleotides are TGTGCCAGTAGTATACCCCGGACTAGCGGGAGAGATGAGCAGTTCTTC.

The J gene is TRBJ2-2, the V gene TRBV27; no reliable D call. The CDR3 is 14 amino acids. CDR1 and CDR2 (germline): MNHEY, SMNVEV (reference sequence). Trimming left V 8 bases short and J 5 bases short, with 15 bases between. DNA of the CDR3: TGTGCCAGCCGCCGGAACGGGCTAACCGGGGAGCTGTTTTTT. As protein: CASRRNGLTGELFF.

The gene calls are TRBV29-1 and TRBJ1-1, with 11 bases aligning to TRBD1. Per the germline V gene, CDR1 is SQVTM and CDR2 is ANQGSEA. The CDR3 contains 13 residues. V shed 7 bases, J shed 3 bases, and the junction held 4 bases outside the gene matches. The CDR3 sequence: CSGAGQGDTEAFF. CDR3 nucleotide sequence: TGCAGCGGTGCGGGACAGGGGGACACTGAAGCTTTCTTT.

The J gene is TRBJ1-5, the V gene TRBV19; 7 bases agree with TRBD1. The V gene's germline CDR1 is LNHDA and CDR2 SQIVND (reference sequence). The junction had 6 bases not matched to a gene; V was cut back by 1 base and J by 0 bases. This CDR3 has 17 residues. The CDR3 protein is CASSIGDRVGSNQPQHF. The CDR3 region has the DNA TGTGCCAGTAGTATAGGAGACAGGGTTGGTAGCAATCAGCCCCAGCATTTT.

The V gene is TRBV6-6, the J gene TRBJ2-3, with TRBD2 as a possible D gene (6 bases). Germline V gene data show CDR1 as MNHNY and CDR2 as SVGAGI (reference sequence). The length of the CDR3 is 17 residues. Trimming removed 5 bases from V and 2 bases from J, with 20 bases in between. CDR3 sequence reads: CASSLQPVSGTTDTQYF. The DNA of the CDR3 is TGTGCCAGCAGTCTACAACCTGTTAGCGGCACCACAGATACGCAGTATTTT.

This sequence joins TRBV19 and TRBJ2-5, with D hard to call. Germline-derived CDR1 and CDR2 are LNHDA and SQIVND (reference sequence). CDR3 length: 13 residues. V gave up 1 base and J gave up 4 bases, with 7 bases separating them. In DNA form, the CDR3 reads TGTGCCAGTAGTATAGCAATTTTAGAGACCCAGTACTTC. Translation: CASSIAILETQYF. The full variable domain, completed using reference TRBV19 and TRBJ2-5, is DGGITQSPKYLFRKEGQNVTLSCEQNLNHDAMYWYRQDPGQGLRLIYYSQIVNDFQKGDIAEGYSVSREKKESFPLTVTSAQKNPTAFYLCASSIAILETQYFGPGTRLLVL.

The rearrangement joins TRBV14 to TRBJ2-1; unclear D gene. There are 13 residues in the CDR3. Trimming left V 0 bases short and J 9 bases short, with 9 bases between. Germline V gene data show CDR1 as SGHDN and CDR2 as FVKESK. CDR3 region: CASSQDLGPEQFF. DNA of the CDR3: TGTGCCAGCAGCCAAGATCTTGGCCCTGAGCAGTTCTTC.

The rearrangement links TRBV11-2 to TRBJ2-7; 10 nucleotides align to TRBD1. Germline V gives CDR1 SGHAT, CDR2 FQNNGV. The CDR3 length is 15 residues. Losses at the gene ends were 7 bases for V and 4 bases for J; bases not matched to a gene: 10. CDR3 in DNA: TGTGCCAGCAATAAACCGGGACAGGGGTCGTACGAGCAGTACTTC. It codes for CASNKPGQGSYEQYF.

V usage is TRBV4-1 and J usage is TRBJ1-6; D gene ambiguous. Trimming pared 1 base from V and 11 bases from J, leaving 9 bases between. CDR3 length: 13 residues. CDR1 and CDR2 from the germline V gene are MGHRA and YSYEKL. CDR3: CASSQGAGAPLHF. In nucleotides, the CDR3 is TGCGCCAGCAGCCAAGGGGCCGGGGCACCCCTCCACTTT.

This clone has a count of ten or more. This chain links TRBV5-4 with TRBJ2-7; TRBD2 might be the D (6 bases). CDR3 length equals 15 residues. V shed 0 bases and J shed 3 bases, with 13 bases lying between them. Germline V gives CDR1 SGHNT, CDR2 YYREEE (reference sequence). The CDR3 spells CASSLVASDNYEQYF. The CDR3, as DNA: TGTGCCAGCAGCTTGGTGGCTAGCGACAACTACGAGCAGTACTTC.

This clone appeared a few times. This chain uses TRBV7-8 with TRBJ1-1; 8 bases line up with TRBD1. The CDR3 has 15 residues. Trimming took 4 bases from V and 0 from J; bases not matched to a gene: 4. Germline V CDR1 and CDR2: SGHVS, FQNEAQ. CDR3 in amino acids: CASSSETGVNTEAFF. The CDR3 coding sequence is TGTGCCAGCAGCTCGGAGACAGGGGTGAACACTGAAGCTTTCTTT.

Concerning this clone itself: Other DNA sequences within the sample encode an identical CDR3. CDR3 sequence (DNA): TGTGCCAGCAGTATTGGGGGAACTGAAGCTTTCTTT. It is translated as CASSIGGTEAFF. J is TRBJ1-1 and V is TRBV27; perhaps TRBD1 as D (5 bases). Germline V lookup: CDR1 MNHEY, CDR2 SMNVEV (reference sequence). The CDR3 is made up of 12 amino acids. With 5 bases removed from V and 5 bases from J, the gap between germline ends came to 9 bases.

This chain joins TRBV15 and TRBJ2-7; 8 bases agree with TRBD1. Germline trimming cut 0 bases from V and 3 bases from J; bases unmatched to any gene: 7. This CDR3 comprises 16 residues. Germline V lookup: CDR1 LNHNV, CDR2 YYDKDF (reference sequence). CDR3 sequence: CATSRDLSGGFYEQYF. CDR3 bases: TGTGCCACCAGCAGAGATCTGTCAGGGGGCTTCTACGAGCAGTACTTC.